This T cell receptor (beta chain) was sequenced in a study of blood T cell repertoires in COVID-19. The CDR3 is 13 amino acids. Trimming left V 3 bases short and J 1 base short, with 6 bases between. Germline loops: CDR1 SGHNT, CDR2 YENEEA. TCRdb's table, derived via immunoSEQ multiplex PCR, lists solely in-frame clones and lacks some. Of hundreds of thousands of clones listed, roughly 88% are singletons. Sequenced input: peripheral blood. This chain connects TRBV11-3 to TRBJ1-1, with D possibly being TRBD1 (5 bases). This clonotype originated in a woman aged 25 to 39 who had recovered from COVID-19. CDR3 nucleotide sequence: TGTGCCAGCAGCTTTACAGGGAACACTGAAGCTTTCTTT. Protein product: CASSFTGNTEAFF.